Listed below are T cell receptor beta chains from one sample, sequenced in a study of T-cell memory formation after mild COVID-19. TCRdb called the 5' RACE reads again in MiXCR, with one record for every CDR3 protein. Found here are some 410,000 distinct CDR3 sequences, more than 20% of them singletons; the top ten hold about an eighth. Sequencing was done on a sample of PBMCs or a T cell subset sorted from them (not recorded which). These receptor sequences come from an adult woman who had mild COVID-19 (a few samples of this study predate the infection). Cell type and time point are not known. Each CDR3 is given with its conserved first and last residue. Each record gives: CDR3 protein, CDR3 DNA, J gene, D gene, V gene, clone size. D genes are given only for firm matches. Not every row has a clone size; where given, it reads once, few, many or a size class.

CDR3: CASSEALGQLYGYTF
DNA: TGTGCCAGCAGTGAAGCCCTGGGACAGCTCTATGGCTACACCTTC
J: TRBJ1-2
D: TRBD1
V: TRBV6-1
size: NA

CDR3: CSVELAGSTGTDTQYF
DNA: TGCAGCGTTGAACTAGCGGGATCCACCGGCACAGATACGCAGTATTTT
J: TRBJ2-3
D: TRBD2
V: TRBV29-1
size: NA

CDR3: CASSLKGQASPLHF
DNA: TGTGCCAGCAGCTTAAAGGGGCAGGCGTCACCCCTCCACTTT
J: TRBJ1-6
D: NA
V: TRBV7-2
size: NA

CDR3: CASSVDLGNNEQFF
DNA: TGTGCCAGCAGCGTAGATCTGGGGAACAATGAGCAGTTCTTC
J: TRBJ2-1
D: NA
V: TRBV9
size: NA

CDR3: CASSLEGQGTGELFF
DNA: TGCGCCAGCAGCTTGGAGGGACAGGGGACCGGGGAGCTGTTTTTT
J: TRBJ2-2
D: TRBD1
V: TRBV5-1
size: NA

CDR3: CASRGISESSYEQYF
DNA: TGTGCCAGCAGGGGCATTTCTGAGAGCTCCTACGAGCAGTACTTC
J: TRBJ2-7
D: NA
V: TRBV6-1
size: few

CDR3: CAISEPGYTIYF
DNA: TGTGCCATCAGTGAGCCGGGGTACACCATATATTTT
J: TRBJ1-3
D: NA
V: TRBV10-3
size: few

CDR3: CASSLDSSVGAYNEQFF
DNA: TGTGCCAGCAGCTTAGACTCTAGTGTCGGGGCCTACAATGAGCAGTTCTTC
J: TRBJ2-1
D: NA
V: TRBV7-9
size: NA

CDR3: CATSGTSGTGPYEQYF
DNA: TGTGCCACCAGTGGTACCTCCGGGACAGGGCCTTACGAGCAGTACTTC
J: TRBJ2-7
D: TRBD1
V: TRBV24-1
size: NA

CDR3: CASRRENYNEQFF
DNA: TGTGCCAGCAGACGGGAGAATTACAATGAGCAGTTCTTC
J: TRBJ2-1
D: NA
V: TRBV7-9
size: many

CDR3: CSARDWAGPHYEQYF
DNA: TGCAGTGCTAGAGATTGGGCGGGACCCCACTACGAGCAGTACTTC
J: TRBJ2-7
D: NA
V: TRBV20-1
size: NA

CDR3: CASSPLERRAHTEAFF
DNA: TGTGCCAGCTCACCCCTCGAGCGCAGGGCCCACACTGAAGCTTTCTTT
J: TRBJ1-1
D: NA
V: TRBV18
size: NA

CDR3: CASSYGPDEYQETQYF
DNA: TGTGCCAGCAGCTACGGGCCGGATGAGTACCAAGAGACCCAGTACTTC
J: TRBJ2-5
D: NA
V: TRBV6-5
size: NA

CDR3: CASSSNYEQYF
DNA: TGCGCCAGCAGTTCCAACTACGAGCAGTACTTC
J: TRBJ2-7
D: NA
V: TRBV5-1
size: many